This TCR beta chain was observed in a study of blood T cell repertoires in COVID-19. Study details: T cells, B-cell-depleted T cells, or PBMCs provided the cDNA or gDNA that served as material.

Individuals drawn from approximately 22 US areas were about 18 to 95 years old. The CDR3 is 15 amino acids. Between the trimmed V and J ends, which lost 2 bases and 2 bases, there was a span of 9 bases. Germline CDR1 and CDR2: KGHSH and LQKENI. This clone was counted a single time. Per the original methods: Counts of nucleated cells, estimated from reference gene primer amplification, were obtained. TCRdb keeps only in-frame clones here, not all; method: immunoSEQ multiplex PCR. D and trimming were read from the DNA, whereas the V and J calls and clone size are those reported in that table. Of approximately 150,000 clones in the sample, around four fifths are singletons; the top ten hold 2% to 2.5%.

The TCR originated in a man aged 40-49 years with acute COVID-19. J is TRBJ2-2 and V is TRBV18; D is possibly TRBD1 (5 bases). Sequences were obtained from PBMCs or T cells enriched from blood (not recorded which). Here the CDR3 DNA reads TGTGCCAGCTCACCAGTGCAGGGTAACACCGGGGAGCTGTTTTTT. It codes for CASSPVQGNTGELFF.